The 12 T cell receptor beta chains reported below all come from one sample, sequenced in a study of cytomegalovirus exposure and HLA in healthy donors. Primers included in the PCR were 60 Vbeta and 13 Jbeta primers. Sequencing used immunoSEQ multiplex PCR; TCRdb keeps in-frame clones, though not all of them. Of 150,000 to 200,000 clones in the sample, roughly four fifths are singletons; the top ten hold less than 2%. Sequencing was carried out using PBMCs. Receptor source: a woman younger than 30 in good health and CMV-seronegative.

This clone has a handful of counts. J is TRBJ2-2 and V is TRBV2; weak D call: TRBD2 (6 bases). This CDR3 region has 13 residues. From germline, CDR1 is SNHLY and CDR2 FYNNEI. Trimming left V 8 bases short and J 2 bases short, with 9 bases between. The CDR3 region is CASRLVNTGELFF. CDR3 bases: TGTGCCAGCCGACTAGTCAACACCGGGGAGCTGTTTTTT.

This clone was picked up one time. The V and J genes are TRBV2 and TRBJ2-1; 7 nucleotides agree with TRBD1. V trimming: 6 bases; J trimming: 7 bases; junction bases outside the gene matches: 3. The CDR3 consists of 12 residues. Germline loops: CDR1 SNHLY, CDR2 FYNNEI. This CDR3 reads CASSRQGNEQFF. In DNA form, the CDR3 reads TGTGCCAGCAGCCGACAGGGTAATGAGCAGTTCTTC.

A remark on this clone: The junction differs from germline at one of its ends, possibly a read error. Other DNA sequences of this sample code for an identical CDR3. V gene TRBV4-1 combines with J gene TRBJ1-2; perhaps TRBD1 as D (6 bases). Germline loops: CDR1 MGHRA, CDR2 YSYEKL. This CDR3 contains 15 residues. The CDR3 coding sequence is TGCGCTAGCAGCCAACTCGAGGGGGTTTTTGATGGCTACACCTTC. Its protein product is CASSQLEGVFDGYTF.

The V gene is TRBV2, the J gene TRBJ2-5; 8 bases are shared with TRBD1. Losses at the gene ends were 8 bases for V and 12 bases for J; bases not matched to a gene: 5. In germline, CDR1 is SNHLY, CDR2 FYNNEI. CDR3 length equals 10 residues. This chain's CDR3 is CASAPGQEYF. CDR3 bases: TGTGCCAGCGCTCCGGGACAGGAGTACTTC.

The V and J genes are TRBV7-9 and TRBJ2-5, with 7 bases matching TRBD1. The CDR3 loop spans 14 amino acids. The J segment lost 5 bases and the V segment lost 5 bases, leaving 8 bases of the junction unmatched. The germline V gene has CDR1 SEHNR and CDR2 FQNEAQ (reference sequence). This CDR3 is CASSLTGAGETQYF. The CDR3 DNA follows: TGTGCCAGCAGCCTCACAGGGGCTGGGGAGACCCAGTACTTC.

The rearrangement joins TRBV18 to TRBJ1-2, with D perhaps matching TRBD1 (5 bases). The CDR3 is 19 amino acids. Per germline, CDR1 KGHSH and CDR2 LQKENI. Trimming pared 3 bases from V and 5 bases from J, leaving 28 bases between. CDR3 bases: TGTGCCAGCTCACCCTCACCCACAGGAAGGTCGTTGTTCGAGTATGGCTACACCTTC. Protein: CASSPSPTGRSLFEYGYTF.

This chain links TRBV7-9 with TRBJ2-2; D unclear. Germline V gives CDR1 SEHNR, CDR2 FQNEAQ (reference sequence). There are 14 residues in the CDR3. Trimming shortened V by 4 bases and J by 3 bases, and 9 bases separated the two germline ends. The CDR3 coding sequence is TGTGCCAGCAGCTCCACACGGGACACCGGGGAGCTGTTTTTT. Protein sequence: CASSSTRDTGELFF.

This chain joins TRBV6-1 and TRBJ1-5; D is unresolved. V lost 0 bases to trimming and J lost 0 bases, with 12 bases between them. The CDR3 runs to 17 residues. CDR1 MNHNS and CDR2 SASEGT come from the germline V gene. The CDR3, as DNA: TGTGCCAGCAGTGAAGCGGAGAGGAAGTATAGCAATCAGCCCCAGCATTTT. Its translation: CASSEAERKYSNQPQHF.

The rearrangement links TRBV7-9 to TRBJ1-2; possible D gene TRBD1, 6 bases. There are 16 residues in the CDR3. In germline, CDR1 is SEHNR, CDR2 FQNEAQ (reference sequence). The ends were cut back, 5 bases at V and 0 bases at J, with 16 bases in the middle. DNA for the CDR3: TGTGCCAGCAGCCAGACGAAGGACAGAGCTAACTATGGCTACACCTTC. Its translation is CASSQTKDRANYGYTF. Together with reference TRBV7-9 and TRBJ1-2, the CDR3 gives the full variable domain: DTGVSQNPRHKITKRGQNVTFRCDPISEHNRLYWYRQTLGQGPEFLTYFQNEAQLEKSRLLSDRFSAERPKGSFSTLEIQRTEQGDSAMYLCASSQTKDRANYGYTFGSGTRLTVV.

This chain joins TRBV5-1 and TRBJ2-7; 11 positions agree with TRBD2. The CDR3 totals 14 residues. V shed 5 bases, J shed 4 bases, and the junction held 5 bases outside the gene matches. Germline assignment: CDR1 SGHRS and CDR2 YFSETQ. Here the CDR3 reads CASSPGTSGYEQYF. CDR3 sequence (DNA): TGCGCCAGCAGTCCCGGGACTAGCGGTTACGAGCAGTACTTC. The variable domain in full, with the rest retrieved from reference TRBV5-1 and TRBJ2-7, is KAGVTQTPRYLIKTRGQQVTLSCSPISGHRSVSWYQQTPGQGLQFLFEYFSETQRNKGNFPGRFSGRQFSNSRSEMNVSTLELGDSALYLCASSPGTSGYEQYFGPGTRLTVT.

The chain carries TRBV28 and TRBJ1-6; D is unresolved. Per the germline V gene, CDR1 is MDHEN and CDR2 is SYDVKM. The V end lost 3 bases, the J end lost 2 bases, and 14 bases lay between the germline ends. The CDR3 loop spans 17 amino acids. The CDR3 DNA reads as TGTGCCAGCAGTTTTATAGGCGACTCCACCTATAATTCACCCCTCCACTTT. Translating it yields CASSFIGDSTYNSPLHF. Full variable domain (rest looked up from reference TRBV28 and TRBJ1-6): DVKVTQSSRYLVKRTGEKVFLECVQDMDHENMFWYRQDPGLGLRLIYFSYDVKMKEKGDIPEGYSVSREKKERFSLILESASTNQTSMYLCASSFIGDSTYNSPLHFGNGTRLTVT.

The V and J genes are TRBV28 and TRBJ2-1; 9 bases line up with TRBD1. The CDR3 is made up of 15 amino acids. Germline assignment: CDR1 MDHEN and CDR2 SYDVKM. Unmatched junction bases numbered 14, after V lost 7 bases and J lost 10 bases. CDR3 in amino acids: CASTGQGIVDLEQFF. CDR3 nucleotides: TGTGCCAGCACGGGACAGGGAATCGTTGACTTGGAGCAGTTCTTC.